These 25 T cell receptor beta chains share one sample of origin, sequenced in a study of T cell clonality in common variable immunodeficiency. Study results and limitations: Reportedly, TCR beta sequences from common variable immunodeficiency showed fewer deletions and N-nucleotide insertions.

Here immunoSEQ multiplex PCR was the method, and the copy in TCRdb shows in-frame clones only, minus some. Observed in the sample are about 19,000 clones, none of them singletons. Their antigens remain unidentified. The sequencing input was peripheral blood mononuclear cells. All receptors come from a human donor with common variable immunodeficiency.

This clone was detected ten times or more. The read gets to within 3 residues of the CDR3 end, and the germline J gene fills in the rest. V and J are TRBV7-9 and TRBJ1-5; D remains ambiguous. Germline V gene data show CDR1 as SEHNR and CDR2 as FQNEAQ (reference sequence). The CDR3 consists of 14 residues. Trimming shortened V by 1 base and J by 2 bases, and 6 bases separated the two germline ends. The sequenced CDR3 bases are TGTGCCAGCAGCTTAGGAGAGGGCAATCAGCCC. It specifies CASSLGEGNQP. The full CDR3 sequence reads CASSLGEGNQPQHF.

With respect to this clone: The sequenced fragment ends 3 residues before the CDR3 boundary, so the rest is inferred from the germline J gene. The chain is built from TRBV7-2 and TRBJ2-5; TRBD2 might be the D (5 bases). CDR1 and CDR2 from the germline V gene are SGHTA and FQGNSA. V lost 5 bases to trimming and J lost 4 bases, with 8 bases between them. The CDR3 has 12 residues. The CDR3 here is CASSPLAETQYF. The sequenced part of the CDR3 DNA is TGTGCCAGCAGCCCCCTAGCAGAGACC.

At least ten counts were recorded for this clone. The read terminates 3 residues before the CDR3 end, so the remaining end is supplied by the germline J gene. The rearrangement links TRBV6-2 or TRBV6-3 to TRBJ2-7, with a weak D call TRBD2 (5 bases). Germline assignment: CDR1 MNHEY and CDR2 SVGEGT. The CDR3 loop spans 14 amino acids. V shed 6 bases and J shed 5 bases, with 17 bases lying between them. The CDR3 region is CASSPTTRFNEQYF. The covered CDR3 bases are TGTGCCAGCAGCCCTACAACTAGATTCAACGAG.

The table lists this clone with many counts. The CDR3 extends 3 residues past the end of the read, so its final part is completed from the germline J gene. The chain carries TRBV2 and TRBJ2-5; 11 bases are a match to TRBD2. The germline V gene encodes CDR1 SNHLY and CDR2 FYNNEI. This CDR3 has 16 amino acids. V lost 6 bases to trimming and J lost 5 bases; unmatched junction nucleotides: 11. The CDR3 bases that were read are TGTGCCAGCAGGACGGGACTAGCGGATCCCCGGGAGACC. Translating it yields CASRTGLADPRET. The whole CDR3 protein reads CASRTGLADPRETQYF.

This clone was recorded many times. The read ends 3 residues before the CDR3 terminus; that terminus is restored from the germline J gene. This chain links TRBV14 with TRBJ2-4; tentatively, D is TRBD1 (6 bases). CDR1 and CDR2 from the germline V gene are SGHDN and FVKESK. Trimming removed 1 base from V and 9 bases from J, with 10 bases in between. This CDR3 is built from 13 residues. The CDR3 bases that were read are TGTGCCAGCAGCCAAGCGGGACAAACCATT. This encodes CASSQAGQTI. The full CDR3 is CASSQAGQTIQYF.

There are many counts of this clone. The read stops 3 residues short of the end of the CDR3; the missing end is completed from the germline J gene. The rearrangement joins TRBV2 to TRBJ2-5; 8 bases match TRBD1. Germline assignment: CDR1 SNHLY and CDR2 FYNNEI. The CDR3 has 13 residues. The V and J ends lost 7 bases and 2 bases, in that order; junction bases with no gene match: 3. The sequenced part of the CDR3 DNA is TGTGCCAGCAACAGGGGGTCTCAAGAGACC. Its protein product is CASNRGSQET. The whole CDR3 protein reads CASNRGSQETQYF. The whole variable domain, filled in from reference TRBV2 and TRBJ2-5, reads EPEVTQTPSHQVTQMGQEVILRCVPISNHLYFYWYRQILGQKVEFLVSFYNNEISEKSEIFDDQFSVERPDGSNFTLKIRSTKLEDSAMYFCASNRGSQETQYFGPGTRLLVL.

This clone was counted at least ten times. CDR3 DNA (partial): TGTGCCATCAGTGAGGGACAGGGGATCGAG. This gives the protein CAISEGQGIE. Given in full, the CDR3 is CAISEGQGIEQYF. This chain links TRBV10-3 with TRBJ2-7, with 9 bases identical to TRBD1. The missing CDR3 end, 3 residues past where the read stops, is filled in from the germline J gene. CDR1 is ENHRY, CDR2 SYGVKD, per germline. Trimming cost V 2 bases and J 6 bases; bases outside gene matches: 2. The CDR3 sequence is 13 residues long.

By its share, this clone is medium-sized. The read gets to within 3 residues of the CDR3 end, and the germline J gene fills in the rest. The chain employs TRBV29-1 and TRBJ2-7; 7 bases line up with TRBD1. V was pared by 7 bases and J by 0 bases, with 9 bases of the junction left unmatched. CDR1 SQVTM and CDR2 ANQGSEA come from the germline V gene. This CDR3 comprises 14 residues. The DNA read from the CDR3 is TGCAGCGGAGGGGGCGGAACGAGCTCCTACGAG. Amino acids: CSGGGGTSSYE. The CDR3, in full, reads CSGGGGTSSYEQYF.

This clone was found many times. Read data end 3 residues before the CDR3 end; the end is taken from the germline J gene. The V gene is TRBV20-1, the J gene TRBJ2-2; tentative D call: TRBD2 (6 bases). The germline CDR1 and CDR2 sequences are DFQATT and SNEGSKA (reference sequence). The ends were cut back, 4 bases at V and 6 bases at J, with 12 bases in the middle. The CDR3 length is 13 residues. Here the CDR3 reads CSAMGGDSGELFF. The DNA read from the CDR3 is TGCAGTGCTATGGGGGGAGATTCCGGGGAG.

This clone was counted at least ten times. The read stops 3 residues short of the end of the CDR3; the missing end is completed from the germline J gene. The V and J genes are TRBV29-1 and TRBJ2-3, with no clear D. Germline CDR1 SQVTM, CDR2 ANQGSEA. The V and J ends lost 7 bases and 5 bases respectively, with 7 bases between them. The CDR3 contains 10 residues. The CDR3 protein is CSEARDTQYF. The CDR3 DNA, read in part, is TGCAGCGAAGCAAGAGATACG.

With respect to this clone: The CDR3 end lies 3 residues beyond the end of the read and is filled in from the germline J gene. This chain joins TRBV29-1 and TRBJ2-5; D is unclear. The germline V gene has CDR1 SQVTM and CDR2 ANQGSEA. The length of the CDR3 is 14 residues. Deletions cut 1 base from V and 4 bases from J, with 13 bases between. The sequenced CDR3 bases are TGCAGCGTTGAAGGGGCCACATCCCGAGAGACC. Translation: CSVEGATSRET. The whole CDR3 region reads CSVEGATSRETQYF.

The CDR3 here is CASKAVGAYNEQFF. Partial CDR3 DNA: TGCGCCAGCAAGGCGGTAGGCGCCTACAATGAG. This chain joins TRBV5-1 and TRBJ2-1; D not resolved. From the germline J gene comes the end of the CDR3, since the read stops 3 residues before it. Germline values: CDR1 SGHRS, CDR2 YFSETQ. V was pared by 6 bases and J by 2 bases, with 12 bases between. The CDR3 loop spans 14 amino acids.

This clone was seen repeatedly, ten times or more. The read stops 3 residues short of the end of the CDR3; the missing end is completed from the germline J gene. The chain carries TRBV29-1 and TRBJ2-1, with 7 positions matching TRBD2. This CDR3 contains 14 residues. Germline trimming cut 5 bases from V and 5 bases from J; bases unmatched to any gene: 9. From germline, CDR1 is SQVTM and CDR2 ANQGSEA. The chain's CDR3 is CSVTGSGYNNEQFF. Partial CDR3 DNA: TGCAGCGTTACAGGTAGCGGGTACAACAATGAG.

This clone was counted many times. The read gets to within 3 residues of the CDR3 end, and the germline J gene fills in the rest. The chain is built from TRBV5-1 and TRBJ2-1; TRBD1 is a possible D gene (5 bases). The V gene's germline CDR1 is SGHRS and CDR2 YFSETQ. The V end lost 2 bases, the J end lost 5 bases, and 14 bases lay between the germline ends. The CDR3 loop spans 15 amino acids. The sequenced CDR3 bases are TGCGCCAGCAGCTTCGGTTGGGGCAGGAACAATGAG. This encodes CASSFGWGRNNE. The complete CDR3 sequence is CASSFGWGRNNEQFF.

Of note for this clone: The CDR3 end is not reached by the read, which stops 3 residues before it; the germline J gene fills it in. The chain recombines TRBV7-6 with TRBJ2-1, with D tentatively TRBD2 (6 bases). The CDR3 is 15 residues long. Trimming pared 5 bases from V and 2 bases from J, leaving 13 bases between. CDR1 and CDR2 (germline): SGHVS, FNYEAQ. The CDR3 sequence: CASSLRGSTYNEQFF. Incomplete CDR3 DNA: TGTGCCAGCAGCCTACGGGGGTCGACCTACAATGAG.

This clone has at least ten counts. The read ends 3 residues early relative to the CDR3; the germline J gene fills the gap. The chain joins TRBV7-6 to TRBJ1-2; TRBD1 aligns across 9 bases. V was pared by 5 bases and J by 5 bases, with 6 bases of the junction left unmatched. Germline CDR1 SGHVS, CDR2 FNYEAQ. This CDR3 is built from 14 residues. Incomplete CDR3 DNA: TGTGCCAGCAGCCCCCGGGACAGGGCTTATGGC. It is translated as CASSPRDRAYG. The full-length CDR3 reads as CASSPRDRAYGYTF. Full variable domain (rest looked up from reference TRBV7-6 and TRBJ1-2): GAGVSQSPRYKVTKRGQDVALRCDPISGHVSLYWYRQALGQGPEFLTYFNYEAQQDKSGLPNDRFSAERPEGSISTLTIQRTEQRDSAMYRCASSPRDRAYGYTFGSGTRLTVV.

As concerns this clone: Coverage ceases 3 residues before the CDR3 finishes, and the germline J gene fills in the end. V gene TRBV19 combines with J gene TRBJ1-1; 7 bases are a match to TRBD1. Germline lookup yields CDR1 LNHDA and CDR2 SQIVND (reference sequence). The CDR3 covers 15 residues. V lost 6 bases and J lost 0; bases outside the gene matches: 7. The CDR3 bases that were read are TGTGCCAGTAGGAGGGGGGACAGTATGAACACTGAA. Translating it yields CASRRGDSMNTE. The CDR3 as a whole reads CASRRGDSMNTEAFF.

This clone was found a few times. The CDR3 goes on 3 residues after the read ends, and that part is filled in from the germline J gene. The chain links TRBV27 to TRBJ2-7; 7 bases map to TRBD2. V lost 4 bases and J lost 0; bases outside the gene matches: 3. CDR1 MNHEY and CDR2 SMNVEV come from the germline V gene (reference sequence). This CDR3 spans 14 amino acids. The CDR3 DNA, read in part, is TGTGCCAGCAGTTCACTAGCGTCCTCCTACGAG. Its protein product is CASSSLASSYE. The entire CDR3 is CASSSLASSYEQYF.

This clone was observed a handful of times. Being one base from a much bigger clone, this may be a read error. The read terminates 3 residues before the CDR3 end, so the remaining end is supplied by the germline J gene. This sequence joins TRBV2 and TRBJ2-4; D unclear. The V gene's germline CDR1 is SNHLY and CDR2 FYNNEI. This CDR3 contains 12 residues. The CDR3 bases that were read are TGTGCCAGCAGGGAAGAGGAAAACATT. Translated, it gives CASREEENI. The complete CDR3 sequence is CASREEENIQYF.

For this clone: Sequence at one end of the junction differs from germline and may be a read error. The CDR3 extends 3 residues past the end of the read, so its final part is completed from the germline J gene. The chain carries TRBV7-9 and TRBJ1-2; 8 bases align to TRBD1. CDR1 and CDR2 (germline): SEHNR, FQNEAQ (reference sequence). CDR3 length equals 12 residues. The CDR3 bases that were read are TGTTCCAGCAGCGCACAGGGGGGAGGC. This translates into CSSSAQGGG. The CDR3 in its entirety is CSSSAQGGGYTF.

In its sample, this clone was seen many times. From the germline J gene comes the end of the CDR3, since the read stops 3 residues before it. This chain uses TRBV19 with TRBJ2-7; D remains ambiguous. Germline CDR1 reads LNHDA; CDR2 reads SQIVND (reference sequence). The ends were cut back, 7 bases at V and 2 bases at J, with 12 bases in the middle. The CDR3 runs to 13 residues. The sequenced CDR3 bases are TGTGCCAGTATTTCACTATTGACCTACGAG. This encodes CASISLLTYE. The whole CDR3 region reads CASISLLTYEQYF.

The table lists this clone with many counts. The read terminates 3 residues ahead of where the CDR3 ends, so the germline J gene completes it. The chain couples TRBV2 to TRBJ2-1; 7 nucleotides line up with TRBD1. This CDR3 region has 15 residues. Trimming took 6 bases from V and 8 from J; bases not matched to a gene: 13. The V gene's germline CDR1 is SNHLY and CDR2 FYNNEI. The CDR3 here is CASRLGTVIIDEQFF. CDR3 DNA, as far as it was read: TGTGCCAGCAGACTCGGGACAGTCATCATAGATGAG.

Concerning this clone: With the read ending 3 residues before the CDR3 end, the germline J gene is used to fill in that end. The V gene is TRBV19, the J gene TRBJ1-2, with TRBD1 matching 7 bases. The CDR3 runs to 15 residues. Germline CDR1 LNHDA, CDR2 SQIVND (reference sequence). Incomplete CDR3 DNA: TGTGCCAGTAGCCCCCAGGGACAGCAACTGGGAGGC. Translated, it gives CASSPQGQQLGG. The whole CDR3 sequence is CASSPQGQQLGGYTF.

This clone showed up just a few times. The CDR3 end falls 3 residues outside the read, so it is completed with the germline J gene. The sample holds other DNA sequences that translate to the same CDR3. The rearrangement links TRBV18 to TRBJ2-7, with 8 bases lining up with TRBD1. From germline, CDR1 is KGHSH and CDR2 LQKENI. V lost 3 bases, J lost 5 bases, and 12 bases stayed unmatched. The CDR3 extends over 16 amino acids. Partial CDR3 DNA: TGTGCCAGCTCACCGCCGGGGCAGGGGGCGCGAAACGAG. This codes for CASSPPGQGARNE. The full CDR3 sequence reads CASSPPGQGARNEQYF.

Ten or more counts support this clone. The read comes to an end 3 residues before the CDR3 does, leaving the germline J gene to fill in the end. This chain connects TRBV20-1 to TRBJ2-1, with 11 bases that match TRBD2. The trim removed 1 base at V and 5 bases at J, leaving 4 bases unmatched. This CDR3 comprises 15 residues. Per germline, CDR1 DFQATT and CDR2 SNEGSKA (reference sequence). The sequenced CDR3 bases are TGCAGTGCTAGAGTTCCTAGCGGGAGGAACAATGAG. Residues: CSARVPSGRNNE. The entire CDR3 protein is CSARVPSGRNNEQFF.